Listed here are 25 T cell receptor beta chains from one sample, sequenced in a study of cytomegalovirus exposure and HLA in healthy donors. Primers: 60 Vbeta forward and 13 Jbeta reverse. TCRdb's copy holds only in-frame clones and misses some; the assay was immunoSEQ multiplex PCR. The data contain roughly 120,000 clones, around 86% of them singletons. Source material: PBMCs. These receptors were obtained from a woman in her twenties or thirties in good health and CMV-seronegative.

The V gene is TRBV6-6, the J gene TRBJ1-5; 10 bases are shared with TRBD1. The CDR3 consists of 12 residues. Germline V gives CDR1 MNHNY, CDR2 SVGAGI (reference sequence). The ends lost 6 bases at V and 7 bases at J; junction bases unmatched: 0. CDR3 DNA: TGTGCCAGCAGGGGACAGGGGCAGCCCCAGCATTTT. Encoded protein: CASRGQGQPQHF.

This sequence joins TRBV6-1 and TRBJ1-2, with D possibly TRBD1 on 5 matching bases. Germline CDR1 reads MNHNS; CDR2 reads SASEGT. V gave up 7 bases and J gave up 3 bases, with 12 bases separating them. The CDR3 consists of 13 residues. The CDR3 reads CASTSGRDYGYTF. The CDR3 DNA is TGTGCCAGCACTTCGGGCAGGGACTATGGCTACACCTTC.

The chain recombines TRBV28 with TRBJ1-1; D ambiguous. With 3 bases removed from V and 2 bases from J, the gap between germline ends came to 10 bases. This CDR3 region has 14 residues. Germline CDR1 is MDHEN and CDR2 is SYDVKM. In nucleotides, the CDR3 is TGTGCCAGCAGTTTGATTACAGCTAACACTGAAGCTTTCTTT. Translated, it gives CASSLITANTEAFF.

The J gene is TRBJ1-2, the V gene TRBV2; 7 bases match TRBD1. The germline V gene has CDR1 SNHLY and CDR2 FYNNEI. This CDR3 comprises 14 residues. The trim removed 5 bases at V and 4 bases at J, leaving 7 bases unmatched. CDR3 DNA: TGTGCCAGCAGTCTAGACAGGGTGAGCTATGGCTACACCTTC. Amino acid sequence: CASSLDRVSYGYTF.

J is TRBJ1-4 and V is TRBV5-8; D is ambiguous. This CDR3 is built from 15 residues. Trimming took 4 bases from V and 0 from J, leaving 10 bases between them. The germline gives CDR1 SGHTS, CDR2 YDEGEE. CDR3 nucleotides: TGTGCCAGCAGCGAGGCCCTTGCAACTAATGAAAAACTGTTTTTT. It specifies CASSEALATNEKLFF. Full variable domain (rest looked up from reference TRBV5-8 and TRBJ1-4): EAGVTQSPTHLIKTRGQQATLRCSPISGHTSVYWYQQALGLGLQFLLWYDEGEERNRGNFPPRFSGRQFPNYSSELNVNALELEDSALYLCASSEALATNEKLFFGSGTQLSVL.

The chain is built from TRBV19 and TRBJ1-1; tentatively, D is TRBD1 (5 bases). The ends were cut back, 8 bases at V and 8 bases at J, with 21 bases in the middle. Germline CDR1 is LNHDA and CDR2 is SQIVND (reference sequence). The length of the CDR3 is 14 residues. The CDR3: CASVYRAGRSEAFF. CDR3 DNA: TGTGCCAGTGTCTACCGGGCGGGGCGGAGCGAAGCTTTCTTT.

The chain combines TRBV20-1 with TRBJ2-1, with D hard to call. The CDR3 runs 9 residues. The V end lost 1 base, the J end lost 14 bases, and 6 bases lay between the germline ends. Germline loops: CDR1 DFQATT, CDR2 SNEGSKA (reference sequence). Written as DNA, the CDR3 is TGCAGTGCTAGAGCACACAAGTTCTTC. Its protein is CSARAHKFF.

The rearrangement links TRBV6-5 to TRBJ1-4, with D possibly TRBD1 on 5 matching bases. Trimming shortened V by 6 bases and J by 7 bases, and 18 bases separated the two germline ends. The CDR3 has 15 amino acids. Looked up from germline, CDR1 is MNHEY and CDR2 is SVGAGI. The CDR3 loop is CASSRDSLLSEKLFF. CDR3 sequence (DNA): TGTGCCAGCAGCCGAGACAGCTTACTAAGTGAAAAACTGTTTTTT.

This clone was counted once. The chain recombines TRBV2 with TRBJ1-2, with no clear D. Germline assignment: CDR1 SNHLY and CDR2 FYNNEI. V was trimmed by 7 bases and J by 8 bases, leaving 14 bases between them. There are 12 residues in the CDR3. The CDR3 reads CASTRPEQGYTF. The DNA for the CDR3 is TGTGCCAGCACCCGGCCGGAGCAAGGCTACACCTTC.

This chain connects TRBV9 to TRBJ2-7; 7 nucleotides align to TRBD1. The CDR3 contains 14 residues. V lost 2 bases and J lost 4; bases outside the gene matches: 6. CDR1 is SGDLS and CDR2 is YYNGEE in the germline V gene. CDR3 loop: CASSVGTEDYEQYF. The CDR3 bases are TGTGCCAGCAGCGTGGGGACAGAGGATTACGAGCAGTACTTC.

The V gene is TRBV5-5, the J gene TRBJ1-2; TRBD1 might be the D (5 bases). CDR1 and CDR2 from the germline V gene are SGHKS and YYEKEE (reference sequence). The germline V and J ends were trimmed by 0 bases and 12 bases, with 24 bases remaining between them. This CDR3 contains 16 residues. CDR3 amino acids: CASSLALVRGQNYDTF. The CDR3 DNA reads TGTGCCAGCAGCTTGGCCCTAGTACGAGGACAAAACTACGACACCTTC.

The chain uses TRBV18 and TRBJ1-5, with a possible D match to TRBD1 (5 bases). This CDR3 has 15 amino acids. V was clipped by 5 bases and J by 0 bases, with 11 bases between them. The germline V gene encodes CDR1 KGHSH and CDR2 LQKENI. CDR3 sequence reads: CASSSDTYSNQPQHF. In DNA, the CDR3 is TGTGCCAGCTCATCGGACACTTATAGCAATCAGCCCCAGCATTTT. Based on the CDR3 plus reference TRBV18 and TRBJ1-5, the full variable domain is NAGVMQNPRHLVRRRGQEARLRCSPMKGHSHVYWYRQLPEEGLKFMVYLQKENIIDESGMPKERFSAEFPKEGPSILRIQQVVRGDSAAYFCASSSDTYSNQPQHFGDGTRLSIL.

As for this clone: Mismatch with germline at one junction end may stem from a read error. V and J are TRBV7-9 and TRBJ2-7; TRBD1 matches at 7 bases. CDR3 length: 12 amino acids. CDR1 is SEHNR and CDR2 is FQNEAQ in the germline V gene (reference sequence). CDR3 loop: CSSSLGGLEQYF. The DNA for the CDR3 is TGTTCCAGCAGCTTAGGGGGCTTGGAGCAGTACTTC. Drawing the rest from reference TRBV7-9 and TRBJ2-7, the complete variable domain is DTGVSQNPRHKITKRGQNVTFRCDPISEHNRLYWYRQTLGQGPEFLTYFQNEAQLEKSRLLSDRFSAERPKGSFSTLEIQRTEQGDSAMYLCSSSLGGLEQYFGPGTRLTVT.

In this sample, this clone turned up once. The rearrangement joins TRBV5-4 to TRBJ2-5; a weak D match, TRBD1 (5 bases). Deletions cut 2 bases from V and 4 bases from J, with 9 bases between. CDR3 length: 13 residues. Looked up from germline, CDR1 is SGHNT and CDR2 is YYREEE (reference sequence). In DNA form, the CDR3 reads TGTGCCAGCAGCTTAGGGGTAGTAGAGACCCAGTACTTC. This translates into CASSLGVVETQYF. The variable domain in full, completed from reference TRBV5-4 and TRBJ2-5, reads ETGVTQSPTHLIKTRGQQVTLRCSSQSGHNTVSWYQQALGQGPQFIFQYYREEENGRGNFPPRFSGLQFPNYSSELNVNALELDDSALYLCASSLGVVETQYFGPGTRLLVL.

CDR3 amino acids: CASSGDPGTVLFF. The DNA of the CDR3 is TGTGCCAGCAGTGGCGACCCGGGGACAGTTCTGTTCTTC. This chain connects TRBV2 to TRBJ2-1; TRBD1 aligns across 7 bases. V was clipped by 4 bases and J by 15 bases; unmatched bases: 12. The CDR3 sequence is 13 residues long. Germline CDR1 is SNHLY and CDR2 is FYNNEI.

The chain recombines TRBV27 with TRBJ2-1; the match to TRBD2 covers 7 bases. V trimming: 10 bases; J trimming: 7 bases; junction bases outside the gene matches: 16. Germline lookup yields CDR1 MNHEY and CDR2 SMNVEV (reference sequence). The CDR3 is made up of 15 amino acids. CDR3 loop: CAIRVGAGAKNEQFF. CDR3 coding DNA: TGTGCCATCCGAGTTGGGGCGGGAGCGAAAAATGAGCAGTTCTTC.

The rearrangement uses TRBV30 and TRBJ2-3, with D perhaps matching TRBD1 (6 bases). The length of the CDR3 is 16 residues. The germline gives CDR1 GTSNPN, CDR2 SVGIG (reference sequence). V was shortened by 0 bases and J by 2 bases, with 15 bases between the two germline ends. CDR3 bases: TGTGCCTGGAGTGTTTCATCAGGGGACCCCACAGATACGCAGTATTTT. Translation: CAWSVSSGDPTDTQYF.

V and J are TRBV7-9 and TRBJ2-1; TRBD1 might be the D (5 bases). The length of the CDR3 is 17 residues. V shed 7 bases and J shed 0 bases, with 19 bases lying between them. Germline V CDR1 and CDR2: SEHNR, FQNEAQ (reference sequence). In nucleotides, the CDR3 is TGTGCCAGCACCATAAGGGGCGCGCGGTTCTCCTACAATGAGCAGTTCTTC. Protein product: CASTIRGARFSYNEQFF.

This clone has just a few counts. CDR3 region: CASSLSADTQYF. In nucleotides, the CDR3 is TGCGCCAGCAGCTTGAGCGCAGATACGCAGTATTTT. The chain employs TRBV5-1 and TRBJ2-3; D gene unclear. CDR1 SGHRS and CDR2 YFSETQ come from the germline V gene. V was trimmed by 1 base and J by 4 bases, leaving 4 bases between them. The CDR3 contains 12 residues.

The chain is built from TRBV6-1 and TRBJ2-7; TRBD2 might be the D (7 bases). With 3 bases removed from V and 7 bases from J, the gap between germline ends came to 19 bases. This CDR3 region has 15 residues. Per the germline V gene, CDR1 is MNHNS and CDR2 is SASEGT. This chain's CDR3 is CASSDGGATPQEQYF. In DNA form, the CDR3 reads TGTGCCAGCAGTGATGGGGGGGCCACCCCGCAGGAGCAGTACTTC.

CDR3 coding DNA: TGTGCCAGCAGCTTAGGGGCGGAGGGGTACGAGCAGTACTTC. Its protein is CASSLGAEGYEQYF. The V call is TRBV7-7, the J call TRBJ2-7, with D perhaps TRBD2 (6 bases). Germline V gene lookup returns CDR1 SSHAT and CDR2 FNYEAQ (reference sequence). V lost 1 base and J 4 bases, leaving 11 bases between the germline ends. The CDR3 is 14 amino acids. Full variable domain (missing parts from reference TRBV7-7 and TRBJ2-7): GAGVSQSPRYKVTKRGQDVTLRCDPISSHATLYWYQQALGQGPEFLTYFNYEAQPDKSGLPSDRFSAERPEGSISTLTIQRTEQRDSAMYRCASSLGAEGYEQYFGPGTRLTVT.

V usage is TRBV6-5 and J usage is TRBJ1-5; D is uncertain. The germline V gene encodes CDR1 MNHEY and CDR2 SVGAGI. V lost 5 bases, J lost 6 bases, and 5 bases lay in between. This CDR3 region has 11 residues. Here the CDR3 reads CASSPGQPQHF. The CDR3 coding sequence is TGTGCCAGCAGTCCCGGTCAGCCCCAGCATTTT.

The chain has TRBV19 and TRBJ1-5; TRBD1 matches at 7 bases. In germline, CDR1 is LNHDA, CDR2 SQIVND (reference sequence). The length of the CDR3 is 15 residues. The junction had 5 bases not matched to a gene; V was cut back by 6 bases and J by 0 bases. CDR3: CASSARQGSNQPQHF. The CDR3 region has the DNA TGTGCCAGTAGCGCTCGACAGGGTAGCAATCAGCCCCAGCATTTT.

The chain couples TRBV28 to TRBJ2-5; 10 positions agree with TRBD1. There are 15 residues in the CDR3. Germline trimming cut 6 bases from V and 1 base from J; bases unmatched to any gene: 5. Germline V gene data show CDR1 as MDHEN and CDR2 as SYDVKM. In nucleotides, the CDR3 is TGTGCCAGCAGGCGGACAGGGGGTCCCCAAGAGACCCAGTACTTC. This sequence encodes CASRRTGGPQETQYF. Full variable domain (rest looked up from reference TRBV28 and TRBJ2-5): DVKVTQSSRYLVKRTGEKVFLECVQDMDHENMFWYRQDPGLGLRLIYFSYDVKMKEKGDIPEGYSVSREKKERFSLILESASTNQTSMYLCASRRTGGPQETQYFGPGTRLLVL.

This clone was seen a handful of times. This CDR3 is CASSLEGASTDTQYF. In nucleotides, the CDR3 is TGTGCCAGCAGCTTAGAGGGAGCCTCCACAGATACGCAGTATTTT. This rearrangement joins TRBV7-9 to TRBJ2-3, with D perhaps TRBD2 (5 bases). Trimming removed 1 base at V and 2 bases at J, with 10 bases between. CDR3 size: 15 residues. From germline, CDR1 is SEHNR and CDR2 FQNEAQ (reference sequence).